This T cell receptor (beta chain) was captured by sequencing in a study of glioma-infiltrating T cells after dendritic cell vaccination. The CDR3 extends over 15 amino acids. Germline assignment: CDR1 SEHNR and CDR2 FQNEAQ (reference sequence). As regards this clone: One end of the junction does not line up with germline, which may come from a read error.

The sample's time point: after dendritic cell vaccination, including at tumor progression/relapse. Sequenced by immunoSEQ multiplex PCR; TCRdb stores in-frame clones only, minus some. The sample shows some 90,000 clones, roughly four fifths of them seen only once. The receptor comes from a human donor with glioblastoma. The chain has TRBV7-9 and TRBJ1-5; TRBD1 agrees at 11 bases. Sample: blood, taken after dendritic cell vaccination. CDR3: CASSLGQGVNPPQHF. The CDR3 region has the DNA TGTGCCAGCAGCTTGGGACAGGGGGTGAATCCGCCCCAGCATTTT.